The 8 T cell receptor gamma chains presented below share a single source sample, sequenced in a study of intestinal T cells in coeliac disease. Genomic DNA came from ten roughly 5.2-µm formalin-fixed paraffin-embedded scrolls per case. TRG repertoires were amplified with LymphoTrack primers from 150 to 250 ng of biopsy DNA. TCRdb applied CATT to the multiplex PCR reads for clone calling. Here the sample spans around 710 gamma-chain clones, about 51% being singletons. The sample was a duodenal biopsy. These receptors came from a human donor with celiac disease.

This clone occurred a few times. The chain has TRGV2 and TRGJ1 or TRGJ2. V gave up 4 bases and J gave up 0 bases; unmatched junction bases: 3. This CDR3 has 13 residues. Germline V gives CDR1 EGSNGY, CDR2 YDSYNSKV. The CDR3 region has the DNA TGTGCCACCTGGGATCGGAATTATTATAAGAAACTCTTT. Translation: CATWDRNYYKKLF.

This clone came up a few times. This sequence joins TRGV3 and TRGJP1. J lost 3 bases, V lost 4 bases, and 5 bases had no gene match. Germline loops: CDR1 VTNTFY, CDR2 YDVSTARD (reference sequence). The CDR3 covers 14 residues. Written as DNA, the CDR3 is TGTGCCACCTGGGAAGCCCCCACTGGTTGGTTCAAGATATTT. This sequence encodes CATWEAPTGWFKIF.

As regards this clone: The junction does not match germline at one end; this may be a read error. The sample has other DNA sequences that encode this CDR3 too. V and J are TRGV4 and TRGJ1 or TRGJ2. CDR1 and CDR2 from the germline V gene are EGSTGY and YDSYTSSV. This CDR3 is 17 amino acids long. CDR3 in DNA: TGTGCCACCTGGGAGAACCCCGCTTTGGGGTTTTATTATAAGAAACTCTTC. Translating it yields CATWENPALGFYYKKLF.

The J gene is TRGJ1 or TRGJ2, the V gene TRGV3. Trimming at V came to 9 bases and at J to 1 base, leaving 12 bases not matched to a gene. This CDR3 spans 14 amino acids. Germline values: CDR1 VTNTFY, CDR2 YDVSTARD (reference sequence). CDR3 sequence: CATMGQKNYYKKLF. The CDR3 DNA is TGTGCCACCATGGGACAGAAAAATTATTATAAGAAACTCTTT.

There are a few counts of this clone. A single base separates this from a much larger clone, so it may be a read error. The gene calls are TRGV10 and TRGJP1. TRGV10 belongs to the ORF category, with a function that is uncertain. The CDR3 spans 16 residues. CDR3 loop: CAEWDAGLTTGWSKIF. The CDR3 DNA follows: TGTGCTGAGTGGGACGCGGGCCTTACCACTGGTTGGTCCAAGATATTT.

There are a few counts of this clone. A much larger clone differs by one base, so this may be a read error. V is TRGV2 and J is TRGJ1 or TRGJ2. CDR1 EGSNGY and CDR2 YDSYNSKV come from the germline V gene. The length of the CDR3 is 14 residues. CDR3 sequence (DNA): TGTGCCACCTGGGGCGGGCCCTTTTATTATAAGAAACTCTTT. This translates into CATWGGPFYYKKLF.

In its sample, this clone is large. The rearrangement uses TRGV8 and TRGJ1 or TRGJ2. Germline lookup yields CDR1 VENAVY and CDR2 YDSYNSRV. The CDR3 runs 11 residues. The trim removed 10 bases at V and 10 bases at J, leaving 13 bases unmatched. DNA of the CDR3: TGTGCCACTAAAAAAGGGCCCAAGAAACTCTTT. Translating it yields CATKKGPKKLF.

This clone ranks as large (0.1 to 1%). This chain joins TRGV8 and TRGJ1 or TRGJ2. This CDR3 spans 12 amino acids. Germline V lookup: CDR1 VENAVY, CDR2 YDSYNSRV. The trim removed 2 bases at V and 4 bases at J, leaving 2 bases unmatched. Here the CDR3 DNA reads TGTGCCACCTGGGATAAGTATTATAAGAAACTCTTT. Translation: CATWDKYYKKLF.